This T cell receptor beta chain derives from a study of blood T cell repertoires in COVID-19. Study background: Spain, Italy and the United States supplied samples that represented acute and convalescent COVID-19.

As originally analysed: Amplification of reference gene primers was used by the study to estimate nucleated cell counts. Method: immunoSEQ multiplex PCR; TCRdb's copy keeps in-frame clones and lacks some. D and trimming come from the DNA, and the V and J calls and clone size come from that table. The data hold fewer than 150,000 clones, with about four fifths observed a single time. CDR1 is MNHEY, CDR2 SVGEGT, per germline. The CDR3 runs to 14 residues. V lost 4 bases, J lost 3 bases, and 13 bases lay in between. The chain employs TRBV6-2 or TRBV6-3 and TRBJ2-7, with D unclear. Sequences were obtained from peripheral blood. The sequence was obtained from a human donor in a cohort sampled during active COVID-19. The CDR3, as DNA: TGTGCCAGCAGTTCCCCTTTTGAGCGCTACGAGCAGTACTTC. Protein product: CASSSPFERYEQYF.